The rows below give T cell receptor beta chains drawn from one sample of a study of blood T cell repertoires in COVID-19. The repertoire was sequenced with immunoSEQ multiplex PCR; TCRdb's copy has only in-frame clones and lacks some. The sample holds fewer than 35,000 clones; about 90% are singletons and the top ten take roughly 2.1%. Sequences were obtained from peripheral blood. The receptors come from a man over 45 with active or convalescent COVID-19. CDR3s include the opening cysteine and the closing phenylalanine or tryptophan. The D gene is left open where the match is weak. Clone size, where shown, is once, few, many, or a class for clones that have expanded.

J gene: TRBJ2-7; D gene: TRBD1; clone size: .; V gene: TRBV4-3; CDR3 protein: CASSQDWTGIYEQYF; CDR3 DNA: TGCGCCAGCAGCCAAGATTGGACAGGAATCTACGAGCAGTACTTC
J gene: TRBJ2-7; D gene: TRBD2; clone size: .; V gene: TRBV5-6; CDR3 protein: CASSLPRRTSGYHEQYF; CDR3 DNA: TGTGCCAGCAGCTTGCCGCGGAGGACTAGCGGGTACCACGAGCAGTACTTC
J gene: TRBJ1-1; D gene: .; clone size: .; V gene: TRBV18; CDR3 protein: CASSAVNTEAFF; CDR3 DNA: TGTGCCAGCTCAGCAGTGAACACTGAAGCTTTCTTT
J gene: TRBJ2-1; D gene: TRBD1; clone size: .; V gene: TRBV10-2; CDR3 protein: CASSEGGNRGQDNEQFF; CDR3 DNA: TGCGCCAGCAGTGAGGGGGGAAACAGGGGGCAAGACAATGAGCAGTTCTTC
J gene: TRBJ2-1; D gene: .; clone size: .; V gene: TRBV15; CDR3 protein: CATGADLGGEQFF; CDR3 DNA: TGTGCCACCGGTGCAGACTTAGGGGGTGAGCAGTTCTTC
J gene: TRBJ2-3; D gene: TRBD1; clone size: few; V gene: TRBV20-1; CDR3 protein: CSASLGQGYTDTQYF; CDR3 DNA: TGCAGTGCTAGTTTAGGACAGGGGTACACAGATACGCAGTATTTT
J gene: TRBJ1-4; D gene: .; clone size: .; V gene: TRBV18; CDR3 protein: CASSPNLGQEKLFF; CDR3 DNA: TGTGCCAGCTCACCAAACCTTGGACAGGAAAAACTGTTTTTT
J gene: TRBJ2-2; D gene: TRBD2; clone size: .; V gene: TRBV19; CDR3 protein: CASSKAGGQNTGELFF; CDR3 DNA: TGTGCCAGTAGTAAGGCGGGAGGCCAGAACACCGGGGAGCTGTTTTTT
J gene: TRBJ2-7; D gene: TRBD2; clone size: few; V gene: TRBV6-2/TRBV6-3; CDR3 protein: CASSYQKAGGPTLHYEQYF; CDR3 DNA: TGTGCCAGCAGTTACCAAAAAGCGGGAGGGCCGACCTTACACTACGAGCAGTACTTC
J gene: TRBJ1-1; D gene: .; clone size: .; V gene: TRBV29-1; CDR3 protein: CSVTPSPVDTEAFF; CDR3 DNA: TGCAGCGTGACTCCCTCCCCTGTGGACACTGAAGCTTTCTTT
J gene: TRBJ1-2; D gene: .; clone size: .; V gene: TRBV3-1/TRBV3-2; CDR3 protein: CASSQERGIRNYGYTF; CDR3 DNA: TGTGCCAGCAGCCAAGAGAGGGGGATTAGAAACTATGGCTACACCTTC
J gene: TRBJ2-1; D gene: TRBD2; clone size: .; V gene: TRBV9; CDR3 protein: CASSPRELMTSGIYNEQFF; CDR3 DNA: TGTGCCAGCAGCCCACGCGAGCTGATGACTAGCGGGATCTACAATGAGCAGTTCTTC
J gene: TRBJ2-5; D gene: TRBD2; clone size: .; V gene: TRBV4-3; CDR3 protein: CASSPSSSGLSGETQYF; CDR3 DNA: TGCGCCAGCAGCCCCAGTAGTAGCGGGTTAAGTGGGGAGACCCAGTACTTC
J gene: TRBJ2-1; D gene: TRBD2; clone size: .; V gene: TRBV19; CDR3 protein: CASSGGLAAYNEQFF; CDR3 DNA: TGTGCCAGTAGTGGGGGACTAGCGGCCTACAATGAGCAGTTCTTC
J gene: TRBJ1-2; D gene: .; clone size: .; V gene: TRBV20-1; CDR3 protein: CSASPGRAYGYTF; CDR3 DNA: TGCAGTGCTAGTCCAGGGAGGGCCTATGGCTACACCTTC
J gene: TRBJ2-2; D gene: TRBD2; clone size: .; V gene: TRBV10-3; CDR3 protein: CAIGLAGNTGELFF; CDR3 DNA: TGTGCCATAGGACTAGCGGGAAACACCGGGGAGCTGTTTTTT